The 27 T cell receptor beta chains below all came from one sample that was sequenced in a study of T cells in Graves' hyperthyroidism and ophthalmopathy. Amplification of TCR beta CDR3 regions was performed using RNA transcripts as template. During a first-round RT-PCR of the TCR CDR3, the HTBI primer set was used. TCRdb analysed the multiplex PCR reads with MiXCR anew, one entry per CDR3 protein. In the table there are under 550,000 distinct CDR3 sequences, 20% of which are singletons. Sequencing input: blood. The receptors were sampled from a man aged 35 to 55 with Graves' ophthalmopathy.

The chain couples TRBV2 to TRBJ1-2; D not resolved. The ends were cut back, 3 bases at V and 4 bases at J, with 6 bases in the middle. Germline CDR1 SNHLY, CDR2 FYNNEI. This CDR3 is 12 amino acids long. CDR3: CASSEGIYGYTF. Written as DNA, the CDR3 is TGTGCCAGCAGTGAGGGGATCTATGGCTACACCTTC.

The gene calls are TRBV19 and TRBJ1-1; D may be TRBD1 (6 bases). The germline gives CDR1 LNHDA, CDR2 SQIVND (reference sequence). The CDR3 contains 14 residues. The ends were cut back, 1 base at V and 3 bases at J, with 9 bases in the middle. CDR3 sequence (DNA): TGTGCCAGTAGTATAGGGGACACCGACACTGAAGCTTTCTTT. This encodes CASSIGDTDTEAFF.

This clonotype was seen at least ten times. The rearrangement links TRBV2 to TRBJ2-3; TRBD2 matches 12 bases. The CDR3 sequence is 16 residues long. V lost 7 bases and J lost 2; bases outside the gene matches: 7. Germline V CDR1 and CDR2: SNHLY, FYNNEI. CDR3 sequence: CASNPGTSGFTDTQYF. The CDR3 DNA sequence: TGTGCCAGCAACCCCGGGACTAGCGGGTTCACAGATACGCAGTATTTT.

The V call is TRBV29-1, the J call TRBJ2-3, with TRBD2 matching 7 bases. Germline CDR1 SQVTM, CDR2 ANQGSEA. J lost 6 bases, V lost 7 bases, and 13 bases had no gene match. The CDR3 has 14 amino acids. This chain's CDR3 is CSALPARGGDTQYF. DNA of the CDR3: TGCAGCGCCCTACCGGCAAGGGGAGGGGATACGCAGTATTTT.

The rearrangement joins TRBV7-9 to TRBJ1-2; the match to TRBD1 covers 12 bases. The CDR3 contains 17 residues. Per germline, CDR1 SEHNR and CDR2 FQNEAQ (reference sequence). V shed 1 base and J 5 bases; nucleotides not matched to a gene: 8. The CDR3 is CASSLEPGTGGRYGYTF. The CDR3, as DNA: TGTGCCAGCAGCTTAGAACCCGGGACAGGGGGCCGGTATGGCTACACCTTC.

The rearrangement links TRBV20-1 to TRBJ1-4; TRBD1 is a possible D gene (6 bases). V lost 5 bases and J 4 bases, leaving 11 bases between the germline ends. There are 13 residues in the CDR3. The germline gives CDR1 DFQATT, CDR2 SNEGSKA (reference sequence). The chain's CDR3 is CSAQTGGNEKLFF. CDR3 sequence (DNA): TGCAGTGCTCAGACAGGCGGTAATGAAAAACTGTTTTTT.

This clonotype was seen a handful of times. The chain couples TRBV19 to TRBJ1-6; 7 bases line up with TRBD1. The CDR3 spans 15 residues. The germline gives CDR1 LNHDA, CDR2 SQIVND (reference sequence). V dropped 9 bases and J dropped 4; count of bases not matched to a gene: 9. The CDR3 DNA follows: TGTGCCAGCCTGGCTCCAGGGGGATATAATTCACCCCTCCACTTT. This codes for CASLAPGGYNSPLHF.

This chain connects TRBV5-5 to TRBJ1-1; D gene ambiguous. V lost 3 bases and J 0 bases, leaving 12 bases between the germline ends. Germline V gives CDR1 SGHKS, CDR2 YYEKEE (reference sequence). This CDR3 contains 15 residues. The CDR3 sequence is CASSSQTTMNTEAFF. The CDR3 coding sequence is TGTGCCAGCAGCTCACAGACCACAATGAACACTGAAGCTTTCTTT.

This clonotype was seen repeatedly, ten times or more. This rearrangement joins TRBV3-1 to TRBJ1-2, with 9 bases identical to TRBD1. Germline V gene data show CDR1 as LGHDT and CDR2 as YNNKEL (reference sequence). V lost 8 bases, J lost 4 bases, and 5 bases stayed unmatched. The CDR3 is made up of 13 amino acids. The CDR3 nucleotides read TGTGCCAGCTGTCGGGGACAGGGCTATGGCTACACCTTC. Translation gives CASCRGQGYGYTF. The full variable domain, completed using reference TRBV3-1 and TRBJ1-2, is DTAVSQTPKYLVTQMGNDKSIKCEQNLGHDTMYWYKQDSKKFLKIMFSYNNKELIINETVPNRFSPKSPDKAHLNLHINSLELGDSAVYFCASCRGQGYGYTFGSGTRLTVV.

V is TRBV20-1 and J is TRBJ1-6; possible D gene TRBD1, 6 bases. The V end lost 5 bases, the J end lost 5 bases, and 16 bases lay between the germline ends. Germline CDR1 and CDR2: DFQATT and SNEGSKA (reference sequence). The CDR3 covers 15 residues. CDR3 protein: CSAYPRDTNNSPLHF. CDR3 sequence (DNA): TGCAGTGCTTACCCGCGGGACACCAATAATTCACCCCTCCACTTT.

This clonotype was counted many times. The rearrangement links TRBV2 to TRBJ2-7; maybe TRBD2 (6 bases). Trimming removed 4 bases at V and 0 bases at J, with 16 bases between. This CDR3 spans 16 amino acids. The germline gives CDR1 SNHLY, CDR2 FYNNEI. The CDR3 region has the DNA TGTGCCAGCAGTGGGACCGGGACTTGGAGCTCCTACGAGCAGTACTTC. This sequence encodes CASSGTGTWSSYEQYF.

As DNA, the CDR3 is TGTGCCAGCAGCTTAGGGGGGGGGGAAAATTCACCCCTCCACTTT. It translates to CASSLGGGENSPLHF. The V call is TRBV7-9, the J call TRBJ1-6; possibly TRBD1 for D (5 bases). The V gene lost 1 base and the J gene lost 7 bases, with 11 bases spanning the gap. The CDR3 runs to 15 residues. Germline V CDR1 and CDR2: SEHNR, FQNEAQ (reference sequence).

In its sample, this clonotype was seen many times. The chain links TRBV5-1 to TRBJ2-1; D assignment may be TRBD1 or TRBD2 (6 bases each). Germline lookup yields CDR1 SGHRS and CDR2 YFSETQ. The CDR3 contains 15 residues. The V end lost 0 bases, the J end lost 6 bases, and 13 bases lay between the germline ends. CDR3 residues: CASSLALGGLNEQFF. The DNA of the CDR3 is TGCGCCAGCAGCTTGGCCCTGGGGGGCCTCAATGAGCAGTTCTTC. Looking up the rest from reference TRBV5-1 and TRBJ2-1 gives the full variable domain: KAGVTQTPRYLIKTRGQQVTLSCSPISGHRSVSWYQQTPGQGLQFLFEYFSETQRNKGNFPGRFSGRQFSNSRSEMNVSTLELGDSALYLCASSLALGGLNEQFFGPGTRLTVL.

The table lists this clonotype with a few counts. The rearrangement joins TRBV7-9 to TRBJ2-7; D remains unclear. The germline V gene has CDR1 SEHNR and CDR2 FQNEAQ (reference sequence). V was pared by 4 bases and J by 2 bases, with 12 bases between. The CDR3 has 14 amino acids. CDR3 sequence (DNA): TGTGCCAGCAGCTCCCACACCATGCCCTACGAGCAGTACTTC. Its translation: CASSSHTMPYEQYF. Full variable domain (remainder filled in from reference TRBV7-9 and TRBJ2-7): DTGVSQNPRHKITKRGQNVTFRCDPISEHNRLYWYRQTLGQGPEFLTYFQNEAQLEKSRLLSDRFSAERPKGSFSTLEIQRTEQGDSAMYLCASSSHTMPYEQYFGPGTRLTVT.

The chain carries TRBV4-1 and TRBJ2-1, with a tentative D call TRBD2 (6 bases). This CDR3 region has 12 residues. The V gene lost 4 bases and the J gene lost 9 bases, with 10 bases spanning the gap. CDR1 MGHRA and CDR2 YSYEKL come from the germline V gene. CDR3 nucleotide sequence: TGCGCCAGCAGCCCACCGGGGGTTGAGCAGTTCTTC. Residues: CASSPPGVEQFF.

Comments on this clonotype: Sequence at one end of the junction differs from germline and may be a read error. The chain joins TRBV27 to TRBJ2-1, with TRBD2 matching 12 bases. The CDR3 is made up of 15 amino acids. Germline V lookup: CDR1 MNHEY, CDR2 SMNVEV (reference sequence). CDR3 amino acids: CASSLGLAGYSEQFF. CDR3 DNA: TGTGCCAGCAGCTTGGGACTAGCGGGCTACAGTGAGCAGTTCTTC.

This clonotype occurred a few times. The chain links TRBV20-1 to TRBJ2-7, with D possibly matching TRBD1 (5 bases). Germline CDR1 and CDR2: DFQATT and SNEGSKA (reference sequence). This CDR3 is 13 amino acids long. V lost 6 bases to trimming and J lost 1 base, with 13 bases between them. CDR3 sequence reads: CSATTAPSYEQYF. CDR3 DNA: TGCAGTGCGACGACAGCTCCTTCCTACGAGCAGTACTTC.

This clonotype was picked up many times. The chain joins TRBV30 to TRBJ2-1; no clear D. Trimming stripped 0 bases from V and 9 bases from J, with 6 bases between. CDR3 length: 11 residues. From germline, CDR1 is GTSNPN and CDR2 SVGIG (reference sequence). The CDR3 loop is CAWSVGGEQFF. DNA for the CDR3: TGTGCCTGGAGTGTTGGTGGTGAGCAGTTCTTC.

This chain connects TRBV19 to TRBJ2-5; a weak D match, TRBD2 (6 bases). The CDR3 runs to 16 residues. Germline CDR1 is LNHDA and CDR2 is SQIVND (reference sequence). Trimming stripped 3 bases from V and 1 base from J, with 15 bases between. The CDR3 coding sequence is TGTGCCAGTAGTATCTCACTAGCAGCTAGCCAAGAGACCCAGTACTTC. Encoded protein: CASSISLAASQETQYF.

This clonotype was counted ten times or more. V usage is TRBV6-2 or TRBV6-3 and J usage is TRBJ2-1; TRBD2 is a possible D gene (5 bases). The CDR3 is 13 amino acids. Germline-derived CDR1 and CDR2 are MNHEY and SVGEGT. V lost 0 bases and J 10 bases, leaving 10 bases between the germline ends. CDR3: CASSYSIAGEQFF. Here the CDR3 DNA reads TGTGCCAGCAGTTACTCGATTGCGGGCGAGCAGTTCTTC.

The V call is TRBV3-1, the J call TRBJ2-7; D is perhaps TRBD1 (6 bases). The CDR3 runs 15 residues. Germline CDR1 and CDR2: LGHDT and YNNKEL (reference sequence). Trimming took off 4 bases at V and 0 bases at J, with 13 bases between the two ends. The CDR3 DNA follows: TGTGCCAGCAGCCCCTGGACAGCTAGCTCCTACGAGCAGTACTTC. It specifies CASSPWTASSYEQYF.

The sample holds many counts of this clonotype. The V call is TRBV6-1, the J call TRBJ1-6; possible D gene TRBD1, 5 bases. The CDR3 contains 15 residues. Germline V gene sequence: CDR1 MNHNS, CDR2 SASEGT. Deletions cut 6 bases from V and 9 bases from J, with 18 bases between. CDR3 nucleotides: TGTGCCAGCAGACCCTCAGGGCGGTGGATTTCACCCCTCCACTTT. It yields the protein CASRPSGRWISPLHF.

Turning to this clonotype: This clone may be a read error of a much larger clone one base away. CDR3 protein: CASSLTGQLTSSYDEQFF. The CDR3, as DNA: TGCGCCAGCAGCCTTACTGGACAGCTAACGAGCTCCTACGATGAGCAGTTCTTC. V and J are TRBV5-1 and TRBJ2-1; possibly TRBD1 for D (6 bases). The CDR3 totals 18 residues. Germline CDR1 reads SGHRS; CDR2 reads YFSETQ.

This clonotype was detected ten times or more. The gene calls are TRBV7-8 and TRBJ2-5; D not certain. The CDR3 loop spans 12 amino acids. Germline CDR1 and CDR2: SGHVS and FQNEAQ. V lost 4 bases, J lost 9 bases, and 12 bases lay in between. CDR3 region: CASSSPYGAQYF. CDR3 in DNA: TGTGCCAGCAGCTCCCCCTACGGAGCCCAGTACTTC.

This clonotype was observed a few times. J is TRBJ1-1 and V is TRBV27, with TRBD1 as a possible D gene (6 bases). The CDR3 has 15 amino acids. Germline V gene data show CDR1 as MNHEY and CDR2 as SMNVEV (reference sequence). V lost 5 bases and J lost 4, with 17 bases in between. CDR3 bases: TGTGCCAGCAGTCTAGGGGGGGGGGCGGGCACTGAAGCTTTCTTT. It specifies CASSLGGGAGTEAFF.

In this sample, this clonotype turned up a few times. V is TRBV13 and J is TRBJ2-1, with 10 bases lining up with TRBD1. The trim removed 5 bases at V and 7 bases at J, leaving 8 bases unmatched. The CDR3 contains 15 residues. Germline CDR1 is PRHDT and CDR2 is FYEKMQ (reference sequence). CDR3 amino acids: CASSQWDRGLNEQFF. The CDR3 region has the DNA TGTGCCAGCAGCCAGTGGGACAGGGGTTTGAATGAGCAGTTCTTC. The variable domain in full, completed from reference TRBV13 and TRBJ2-1, reads AAGVIQSPRHLIKEKRETATLKCYPIPRHDTVYWYQQGPGQDPQFLISFYEKMQSDKGSIPDRFSAQQFSDYHSELNMSSLELGDSALYFCASSQWDRGLNEQFFGPGTRLTVL.

This chain joins TRBV3-1 and TRBJ2-1; TRBD2 is a possible D gene (6 bases). The germline CDR1 and CDR2 sequences are LGHDT and YNNKEL (reference sequence). The V end was cut by 4 bases, the J end by 4 bases, with 14 bases between. The CDR3 is 15 amino acids. The CDR3: CASSPRRAGYNEQFF. The DNA of the CDR3 is TGTGCCAGCAGCCCCAGGAGGGCGGGTTACAATGAGCAGTTCTTC.